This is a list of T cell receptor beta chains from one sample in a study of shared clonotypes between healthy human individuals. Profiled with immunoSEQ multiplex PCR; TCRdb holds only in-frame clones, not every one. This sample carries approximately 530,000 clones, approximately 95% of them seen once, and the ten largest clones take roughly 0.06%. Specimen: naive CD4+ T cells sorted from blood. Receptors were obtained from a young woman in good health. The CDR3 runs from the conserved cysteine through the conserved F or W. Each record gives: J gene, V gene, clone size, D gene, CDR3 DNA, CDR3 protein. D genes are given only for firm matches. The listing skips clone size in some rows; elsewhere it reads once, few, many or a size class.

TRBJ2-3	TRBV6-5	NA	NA	TGTGCCAGCAGGCCACCGGGACCCTCCACAGATACGCAGTATTTT	CASRPPGPSTDTQYF
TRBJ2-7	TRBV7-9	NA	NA	TGTGCCAGCAGCTTCGGGAAGCTTGGGGCTTACGAGCAGTACTTC	CASSFGKLGAYEQYF
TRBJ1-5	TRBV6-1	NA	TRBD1	TGTGCCAGCAGTGATACCGGGACAGGGAGGGGTCAGCCCCAGCATTTT	CASSDTGTGRGQPQHF
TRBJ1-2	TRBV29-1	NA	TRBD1	TGCAGCGTCTACAGGGGGCGCGTCTATGGCTACACCTTC	CSVYRGRVYGYTF
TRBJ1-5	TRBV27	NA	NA	TGTGCCAGCAGTCCGACAGGCAATCAGCCCCAGCATTTT	CASSPTGNQPQHF
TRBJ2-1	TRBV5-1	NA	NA	TGCGCCAGCAGCGCATACAGGAGCTCCTACAATGAGCAGTTCTTC	CASSAYRSSYNEQFF
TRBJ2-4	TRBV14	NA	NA	TGTGCCAGCAGCCAAGTGAACACCCCGGGGAACATTCAGTACTTC	CASSQVNTPGNIQYF
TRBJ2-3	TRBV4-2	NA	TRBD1	TGTGCCAGCAGCCAAGTGGACAGGGGGCGTCTTGTCGCAGATACGCAGTATTTT	CASSQVDRGRLVADTQYF
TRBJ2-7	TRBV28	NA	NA	TGTGCCAGCAGTTCCACCCCCTACGAGCAGTACTTC	CASSSTPYEQYF
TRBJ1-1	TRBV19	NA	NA	TGTGCCAGTAGTAAACACATAGGTTTGGGGGCAGGGACTGAAGCTTTCTTT	CASSKHIGLGAGTEAFF
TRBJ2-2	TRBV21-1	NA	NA	TGTGCCAGCAGGGGGACGAACACCGGGGAGCTGTTTTTT	CASRGTNTGELFF
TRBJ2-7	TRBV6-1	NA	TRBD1	TGTGCCAGTACCCTCTCACTGACAGGGTCCCACGAGCAGTACTTC	CASTLSLTGSHEQYF
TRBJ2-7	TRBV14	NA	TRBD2	TGTGCCAGCAGCCCCGTACTAGCGGGCACCTACGAGCAGTACTTC	CASSPVLAGTYEQYF
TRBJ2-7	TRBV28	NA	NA	TGTGCCAGCAGCCGGGACCGAACCTACGAGCAGTACTTC	CASSRDRTYEQYF
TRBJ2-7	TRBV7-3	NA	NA	TGTGCCAGCAGGCCCTCCGCCTGGGGACGTAGGATGCCCTACGAGCAGTACTTC	CASRPSAWGRRMPYEQYF
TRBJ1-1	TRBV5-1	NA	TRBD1	TGCGCCAGCAAGGATTGGACAGGGGTGACTGAAGCTTTCTTT	CASKDWTGVTEAFF
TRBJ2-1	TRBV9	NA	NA	TGTGCCAGCGATCCCCAGGGTGGGGAGCAGTTCTTC	CASDPQGGEQFF
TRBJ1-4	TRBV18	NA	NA	TGTGCCAGCTCACCCGACAGAGGTACTAATGAAAAACTGTTTTTT	CASSPDRGTNEKLFF
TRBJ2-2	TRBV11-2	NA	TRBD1	TGTGCCAGCAGCAGAGCCGGGACAGTGAACACCGGGGAGCTGTTTTTT	CASSRAGTVNTGELFF
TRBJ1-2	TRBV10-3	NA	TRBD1	TGTGCCATCAGCTCACAGGGGGCCGTCTATGGCTACACCTTC	CAISSQGAVYGYTF
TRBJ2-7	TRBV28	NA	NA	TGTGCCAGCAGGTGGGGAAACTACGAGCAGTACTTC	CASRWGNYEQYF
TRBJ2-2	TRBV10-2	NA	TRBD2	TGCGCCAGCACTACTAGCGGATCCTCGAACACCGGGGAGCTGTTTTTT	CASTTSGSSNTGELFF
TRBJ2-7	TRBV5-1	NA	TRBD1	TGCGCCAGCAGCGCCCGGGACAGGGCCTACGAGCAGTACTTC	CASSARDRAYEQYF
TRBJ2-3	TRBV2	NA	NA	TGTGCCAGCAGTGTGGGGGCAGATACGCAGTATTTT	CASSVGADTQYF
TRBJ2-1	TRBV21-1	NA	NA	TGTGCCAGCAAAGGCCAGGGGAGAGAGTTCTTC	CASKGQGREFF
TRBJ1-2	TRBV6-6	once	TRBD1	TGTGCCAGCAGACTGCCGACAGGGCCAAGGGGCTACACCTTC	CASRLPTGPRGYTF
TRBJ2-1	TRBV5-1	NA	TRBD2	TGCGCCAGTCGAGGGACTAGCCACGGAAGTGAGCAGTTCTTC	CASRGTSHGSEQFF
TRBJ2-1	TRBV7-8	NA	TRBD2	TGTGCCAGCAGCTTAGGTCGGGAGGGATACAATGAGCAGTTCTTC	CASSLGREGYNEQFF
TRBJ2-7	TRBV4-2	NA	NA	TGTGCCAGCAGCCAGGAAACCAGGGTTCCCTCCGAGCAGTACTTC	CASSQETRVPSEQYF
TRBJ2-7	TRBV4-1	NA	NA	TGCGCCAGCAGCCAAGAGCCGGCCTTGGCGGGACCCTACGAGCAGTACTTC	CASSQEPALAGPYEQYF
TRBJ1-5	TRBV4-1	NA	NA	TGCGCCAGCAGCCAAGATGGGGGGGGGAATCAGCCCCAGCATTTT	CASSQDGGGNQPQHF
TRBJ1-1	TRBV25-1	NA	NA	TGTGCCAGCAGTGAATTGGCAGAGAACACTGAAGCTTTCTTT	CASSELAENTEAFF
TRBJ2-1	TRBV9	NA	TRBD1	TGTGCCAGCAGCGTGGGGACAGGGGGCTTCAATGAGCAGTTCTTC	CASSVGTGGFNEQFF
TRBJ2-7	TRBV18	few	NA	TGTGCCAGCTCTACGGACGGTACCTACGAGCAGTACTTC	CASSTDGTYEQYF
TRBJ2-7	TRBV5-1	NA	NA	TGCGCCAGCAGCTTGCTCGTTCAGGGGAGTGGCCACGAGCAGTACTTC	CASSLLVQGSGHEQYF
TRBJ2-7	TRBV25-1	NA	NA	TGTGCCAGCAGTGAATCCGGCACTTCCTACGAGCAGTACTTC	CASSESGTSYEQYF
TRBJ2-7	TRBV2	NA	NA	TGTGCCAGCAGTGACCGGACGGGAAGATACGAGCAGTACTTC	CASSDRTGRYEQYF
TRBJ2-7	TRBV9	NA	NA	TGTGCCAGCAGCCCAACACCCTCGGGCGGCTACGAGCAGTACTTC	CASSPTPSGGYEQYF
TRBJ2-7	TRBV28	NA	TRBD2	TGTGCCAGCAGTTTATTCCGTCTAGGAGGGAAAATTAGCGGGAGCAGCTCCTACGAGCAGTACTTC	CASSLFRLGGKISGSSSYEQYF
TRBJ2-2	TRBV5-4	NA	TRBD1	TGTGCCAGCGGAGCTCCGGGACAGGGGGCCCGGAGTGGCACCGGGGAGCTGTTTTTT	CASGAPGQGARSGTGELFF
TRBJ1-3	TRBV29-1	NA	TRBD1	TGCAGCGTTGATAGACAGGGAACGTCTGGAAACACCATATATTTT	CSVDRQGTSGNTIYF
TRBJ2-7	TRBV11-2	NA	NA	TGTGCCAGCTCCAACGTCTACGAGCAGTACTTC	CASSNVYEQYF
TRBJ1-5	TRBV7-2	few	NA	TGTGCCAGCAGCTATTGGACAGATAATCAGCCCCAGCATTTT	CASSYWTDNQPQHF
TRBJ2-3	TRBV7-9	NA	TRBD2	TGTGCCAGCAGCCTTGGACTAGCGGGAGATCGAGATACGCAGTATTTT	CASSLGLAGDRDTQYF
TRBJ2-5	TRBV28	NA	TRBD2	TGTGCCAGCACCCCGGGGGGGTGGCAGAATAGAAAAAAGACCCAGTACTTC	CASTPGGWQNRKKTQYF